These 22 T cell receptor beta chains originate from one sample sequenced in a study of T cells in women clearing cervical HPV infection. Generated by immunoSEQ multiplex PCR, the TCRdb table keeps only in-frame clones and is missing some. The listing records 30,000 or so clones. Sequenced sample: blood buffy coat. These receptor sequences come from a woman between 18 and 75 years old with a cervical HPV16 infection that either progressed to CIN3+ or cleared (not recorded which).

As concerns this clone: Read data end 3 residues before the CDR3 end; the end is taken from the germline J gene. V gene TRBV30 combines with J gene TRBJ1-5; 7 positions agree with TRBD1. This CDR3 has 14 amino acids. In germline, CDR1 is GTSNPN, CDR2 SVGIG (reference sequence). The V and J ends lost 2 bases and 2 bases, in that order; junction bases with no gene match: 3. The CDR3 sequence: CAWSSDRGNQPQHF. The sequenced part of the CDR3 DNA is TGTGCCTGGAGTTCCGACAGGGGCAATCAGCCC. Combining the CDR3 with reference TRBV30 and TRBJ1-5 gives the whole variable domain SQTIHQWPATLVQPVGSPLSLECTVEGTSNPNLYWYRQAAGRGLQLLFYSVGIGQISSEVPQNLSASRPQDRQFILSSKKLLLSDSGFYLCAWSSDRGNQPQHFGDGTRLSIL.

About this clone: The read gets to within 3 residues of the CDR3 end, and the germline J gene fills in the rest. V is TRBV6-1 and J is TRBJ1-2; 7 bases align to TRBD1. The J segment lost 2 bases and the V segment lost 0 bases, leaving 6 bases of the junction unmatched. Germline V gives CDR1 MNHNS, CDR2 SASEGT. The CDR3 has 16 amino acids. CDR3 amino acids: CASSEARDRLNYGYTF. The CDR3 DNA, read in part, is TGTGCCAGCAGTGAAGCCCGGGACAGACTGAACTATGGC.

Concerning this clone: Read sequence stops 3 residues before the CDR3 end, and the germline J gene provides the missing end. J is TRBJ2-3 and V is TRBV19; TRBD1 agrees at 8 bases. CDR3 length: 16 residues. Germline CDR1 LNHDA, CDR2 SQIVND (reference sequence). The chain's CDR3 is CASSPRGGQGYETQYF. The covered CDR3 bases are TGTGCCAGTAGTCCCCGAGGCGGACAGGGCTACGAGACG.

The sequenced part of the CDR3 DNA is TGTGCCAGTAGTGCCCTAAGCGGCAATCAGCCC. Protein: CASSALSGNQP. Given in full, the CDR3 is CASSALSGNQPQHF. V gene TRBV19 combines with J gene TRBJ1-5; no clear D. The read gets to within 3 residues of the CDR3 end, and the germline J gene fills in the rest. Germline CDR1 reads LNHDA; CDR2 reads SQIVND (reference sequence). The CDR3 loop spans 14 amino acids. V lost 5 bases and J lost 2, with 10 bases in between.

Remarks on this clone: The DNA ends 3 residues before the CDR3 does, and the rest of the CDR3 is filled in from the germline J gene. V is TRBV14 and J is TRBJ1-1, with D perhaps matching TRBD1 (6 bases). Germline V gene sequence: CDR1 SGHDN, CDR2 FVKESK. The V end was cut by 2 bases, the J end by 1 base, with 8 bases between. The CDR3 runs to 14 residues. The sequenced CDR3 bases are TGTGCCAGCAGCCAATCACAGGGGAACACTGAA. This translates into CASSQSQGNTE. The complete CDR3 reads CASSQSQGNTEAFF.

Partial CDR3 DNA: TGTGCCAGCAGTTACCACAGGCGAGCCAATGAC. Translating gives CASSYHRRAND. The CDR3, in full, reads CASSYHRRANDYTF. The chain carries TRBV6-2 or TRBV6-3 and TRBJ1-2; possibly TRBD1 for D (5 bases). The CDR3 extends 3 residues past the end of the read, so its final part is completed from the germline J gene. The CDR3 runs to 14 residues. Germline V CDR1 and CDR2: MNHEY, SVGEGT.

Regarding this clone: The CDR3 end falls 3 residues outside the read, so it is completed with the germline J gene. The J gene is TRBJ1-3, the V gene TRBV23-1; the D gene is possibly TRBD1 (5 bases). Being an ORF, TRBV23-1 has a function that is uncertain. This CDR3 is 14 amino acids long. V lost 3 bases, J lost 1 base, and 7 bases lay in between. The CDR3 protein is CASSHPGSGNTIYF. The CDR3 bases that were read are TGCGCCAGCAGTCACCCAGGGTCTGGAAACACC.

Comment on this clone: The CDR3 end falls 3 residues outside the read, so it is completed with the germline J gene. The rearrangement uses TRBV5-1 and TRBJ2-5; possible D gene TRBD2, 5 bases. Looked up from germline, CDR1 is SGHRS and CDR2 is YFSETQ. The V and J ends lost 4 bases and 5 bases respectively, with 9 bases between them. The CDR3 runs 12 residues. CDR3 sequence reads: CASSPQRETQYF. The sequenced part of the CDR3 DNA is TGCGCCAGCAGCCCACAGCGGGAGACC.

As for this clone: The read ends 3 residues early relative to the CDR3; the germline J gene fills the gap. The chain has TRBV5-1 and TRBJ2-3; D remains ambiguous. Germline V gene sequence: CDR1 SGHRS, CDR2 YFSETQ. The CDR3 runs to 16 residues. V was pared by 1 base and J by 1 base, with 13 bases between. The CDR3 region is CASSLSPVSGTDTQYF. The CDR3 DNA, read in part, is TGCGCCAGCAGCTTGTCCCCCGTCTCGGGCACAGATACG.

A word on this clone: The read ends 3 residues early relative to the CDR3; the germline J gene fills the gap. This chain connects TRBV10-3 to TRBJ1-2; TRBD1 might be the D (6 bases). V shed 7 bases and J shed 1 base, with 13 bases lying between them. This CDR3 comprises 14 residues. Germline values: CDR1 ENHRY, CDR2 SYGVKD. The CDR3 sequence: CAINGGDINYGYTF. The sequenced part of the CDR3 DNA is TGTGCCATCAACGGAGGGGACATTAACTATGGC.

Note on this clone: The read stops 3 residues short of the end of the CDR3; the missing end is completed from the germline J gene. The genes are TRBV5-8 and TRBJ1-2, with D possibly TRBD1 on 6 matching bases. This CDR3 is built from 14 residues. Germline lookup yields CDR1 SGHTS and CDR2 YDEGEE. V was trimmed by 4 bases and J by 4 bases, leaving 14 bases between them. The CDR3 protein is CASSPRGHSYGYTF. The CDR3 DNA, read in part, is TGTGCCAGCAGCCCGAGGGGACATAGCTATGGC.

For this clone: The junction and the germline gene differ at one end; a read error may be behind it. Sequencing ends 3 residues short of the CDR3 end; the germline J gene provides the rest. The chain uses TRBV4-2 and TRBJ2-5; unclear D gene. CDR3 length equals 12 residues. Germline V gene data show CDR1 as LGHNA and CDR2 as YNFKEQ. Partial CDR3 DNA: TGTGCCAGCAGCCAAGACCATGAGACC. It specifies CASSQDHET. The full CDR3 protein reads CASSQDHETQYF.

Notes on this clone: The CDR3 is cut off 3 residues early in the read; its end comes from the germline J gene. The chain is built from TRBV7-6 and TRBJ2-2; tentative D call: TRBD2 (6 bases). This CDR3 spans 13 amino acids. Trimming took 5 bases from V and 5 from J, leaving 9 bases between them. Per germline, CDR1 SGHVS and CDR2 FNYEAQ. Here the CDR3 reads CASSPGTTGELFF. CDR3 DNA (partial): TGTGCCAGCAGCCCGGGGACTACCGGGGAG.

Concerning this clone itself: The sequence runs out 3 residues before the end of the CDR3; the remainder is reconstructed from the germline J gene. V and J are TRBV11-2 and TRBJ2-1, with a possible D match to TRBD1 (6 bases). Germline CDR1 reads SGHAT; CDR2 reads FQNNGV. Trimming cost V 7 bases and J 4 bases, with 11 bases left between them. The CDR3 length is 13 residues. CDR3 bases read: TGTGCCAGCACCTCAGGACAGTACAATGAG. Translated: CASTSGQYNE. The full CDR3 protein reads CASTSGQYNEQFF.

To note about this clone: The CDR3 goes on 3 residues after the read ends, and that part is filled in from the germline J gene. J is TRBJ2-2 and V is TRBV30, with D hard to call. The CDR3 contains 13 residues. From germline, CDR1 is GTSNPN and CDR2 SVGIG (reference sequence). Trimming shortened V by 2 bases and J by 4 bases, and 8 bases separated the two germline ends. Incomplete CDR3 DNA: TGTGCCTGGAGTAAGTGGGCCACCGGGGAG. This sequence encodes CAWSKWATGE. The entire CDR3 protein reads CAWSKWATGELFF.

As concerns this clone: The DNA ends 3 residues before the CDR3 does, and the rest of the CDR3 is filled in from the germline J gene. V and J are TRBV18 and TRBJ1-3; the D is unclear. V lost 2 bases to trimming and J lost 0 bases, with 8 bases between them. The CDR3 totals 15 residues. Germline V gene data show CDR1 as KGHSH and CDR2 as LQKENI. CDR3 DNA (partial): TGTGCCAGCTCACCAGGCCAGATCTCTGGAAACACC. Translated: CASSPGQISGNT. The entire CDR3 is CASSPGQISGNTIYF.

To note about this clone: Read data end 3 residues before the CDR3 end; the end is taken from the germline J gene. The chain couples TRBV20-1 to TRBJ2-5; TRBD2 matches 7 bases. The germline gives CDR1 DFQATT, CDR2 SNEGSKA (reference sequence). The CDR3 is 14 amino acids. The V gene end was trimmed by 1 base and the J gene end by 3 bases; junction bases not matched to a gene: 5. Here the CDR3 reads CSARVSGAEETQYF. The sequenced part of the CDR3 DNA is TGCAGTGCTAGAGTAAGCGGGGCAGAAGAGACC.

A word on this clone: The observed sequence ends 3 residues before the CDR3 terminus, with the missing tail filled in from the germline J gene. The rearrangement links TRBV20-1 to TRBJ1-1; D remains ambiguous. The CDR3 has 12 residues. CDR1 is DFQATT and CDR2 is SNEGSKA in the germline V gene (reference sequence). V shed 0 bases and J shed 5 bases, with 7 bases lying between them. The covered CDR3 bases are TGCAGTGCTAGAGATGTGGCAACTGAA. Its protein product is CSARDVATE. The whole CDR3 reads CSARDVATEAFF.

For this clone: The CDR3 end is not reached by the read, which stops 3 residues before it; the germline J gene fills it in. The chain carries TRBV5-1 and TRBJ2-7, with D possibly matching TRBD1 (5 bases). Trimming took off 0 bases at V and 3 bases at J, with 13 bases between the two ends. CDR1 is SGHRS, CDR2 YFSETQ, per germline. The CDR3 runs to 15 residues. The CDR3 loop reads CASSLVGDRHYEQYF. Partial CDR3 DNA: TGCGCCAGCAGCTTGGTAGGCGACAGACACTACGAG.

About this clone: The junction departs from the called germline gene at one end, perhaps through a read error. The CDR3 DNA, read in part, is TGTGCCAGCAGCAAAGAGGGACAGGGTGGCACAGATACG. It codes for CASSKEGQGGTDT. The full CDR3 is CASSKEGQGGTDTQYF. The V gene is TRBV3-1 (or the pseudogene TRBV3-2), the J gene TRBJ2-3; 9 bases agree with TRBD1. Read data end 3 residues before the CDR3 end; the end is taken from the germline J gene. CDR3 length: 16 amino acids. Germline lookup yields CDR1 LGHDT and CDR2 YNNKEL (reference sequence).

In the case of this clone: The read stops 3 residues short of the end of the CDR3; the missing end is completed from the germline J gene. The rearrangement uses TRBV7-2 and TRBJ2-1; the D is unclear. CDR1 SGHTA and CDR2 FQGNSA come from the germline V gene. The CDR3 sequence is 14 residues long. Trimming removed 6 bases from V and 8 bases from J, with 17 bases in between. CDR3 DNA (partial): TGTGCCAGCAGTCCCCGTGCCACAAGAGATGAG. Translating gives CASSPRATRDE. From start to end, the CDR3 is CASSPRATRDEQFF.

With respect to this clone: The read ends 3 residues shy of where the CDR3 ends; the end is completed using the germline J gene. The V gene is TRBV5-4, the J gene TRBJ2-5; D not resolved. Germline CDR1 and CDR2: SGHNT and YYREEE (reference sequence). V shed 0 bases and J shed 5 bases, with 8 bases lying between them. The CDR3 contains 13 residues. This CDR3 reads CASSLEVPETQYF. CDR3 bases read: TGTGCCAGCAGCTTGGAGGTTCCGGAGACC.